The next 26 T cell receptor beta chains were all read from a single sample in a study of T cells in Graves' hyperthyroidism and ophthalmopathy. Amplification of TCR beta CDR3 regions used RNA as the template. During a first-round RT-PCR of the TCR CDR3, the HTBI primer set was used. TCRdb re-called the multiplex PCR reads with MiXCR, one entry per CDR3 protein. Here the sample spans 250,000 to 300,000 distinct CDR3 sequences, roughly an eighth being singletons. Material: blood. All receptors derive from a woman between 40 and 50 years old with Graves' hyperthyroidism.

This clonotype was detected ten times or more. The V call is TRBV28, the J call TRBJ2-7; weak D call: TRBD1 (6 bases). V was clipped by 7 bases and J by 4 bases, with 14 bases between them. Germline CDR1 and CDR2: MDHEN and SYDVKM. This CDR3 is 13 amino acids long. Here the CDR3 reads CASTTGQPYEQYF. In DNA, the CDR3 is TGTGCCAGCACCACAGGACAGCCATACGAGCAGTACTTC.

This clonotype came up a few times. This could be a read error, since a much larger clone is one nucleotide away. This chain connects TRBV7-9 to TRBJ2-3, with a weak D call TRBD2 (6 bases). The length of the CDR3 is 11 residues. The germline gives CDR1 SEHNR, CDR2 FQNEAQ (reference sequence). The V gene lost 7 bases and the J gene lost 4 bases, with 6 bases spanning the gap. In DNA form, the CDR3 reads TGTGCCAGCACGGGGGCAGATACGCAGTATTTT. Protein sequence: CASTGADTQYF.

At least ten counts were recorded for this clonotype. CDR3 sequence: CASSLLWELSPLHF. The CDR3 DNA sequence: TGTGCCAGCAGTTTATTGTGGGAACTGTCACCCCTCCACTTT. The chain recombines TRBV28 with TRBJ1-6, with no clear D. The CDR3 totals 14 residues. Germline V CDR1 and CDR2: MDHEN, SYDVKM. The V end was cut by 1 base, the J end by 10 bases, with 11 bases between. The full variable domain, in which reference TRBV28 and TRBJ1-6 provide the parts outside the CDR3, is DVKVTQSSRYLVKRTGEKVFLECVQDMDHENMFWYRQDPGLGLRLIYFSYDVKMKEKGDIPEGYSVSREKKERFSLILESASTNQTSMYLCASSLLWELSPLHFGNGTRLTVT.

This clonotype was counted at least ten times. The chain carries TRBV20-1 and TRBJ2-5, with D possibly being TRBD1 (6 bases). Trimming stripped 0 bases from V and 5 bases from J, with 16 bases between. This CDR3 region has 15 residues. The germline V gene encodes CDR1 DFQATT and CDR2 SNEGSKA (reference sequence). As DNA, the CDR3 is TGCAGTGCTAGAGATCTCCAAGGGGGTGCGGAGACCCAGTACTTC. Its translation is CSARDLQGGAETQYF.

This clonotype was seen ten or more times. The chain recombines TRBV19 with TRBJ2-7, with 7 bases aligning to TRBD1. Germline trimming cut 4 bases from V and 2 bases from J; bases unmatched to any gene: 11. Germline CDR1 reads LNHDA; CDR2 reads SQIVND (reference sequence). This CDR3 comprises 16 residues. The CDR3 DNA is TGTGCCAGTAGTAAGACCGTACTACAGGGGCCCTACGAGCAGTACTTC. Translated: CASSKTVLQGPYEQYF.

This clonotype showed up just a few times. The chain employs TRBV20-1 and TRBJ2-1; either TRBD1 or TRBD2 may supply D (5 bases each). There are 15 residues in the CDR3. Trimming cost V 5 bases and J 5 bases, with 19 bases left between them. CDR1 is DFQATT and CDR2 is SNEGSKA in the germline V gene (reference sequence). CDR3 sequence (DNA): TGCAGTGCTCCGCGTGGGGACCTCCTACACAATGAGCAGTTCTTC. Its protein is CSAPRGDLLHNEQFF.

The sample holds many counts of this clonotype. V gene TRBV7-8 combines with J gene TRBJ2-1; TRBD1 aligns across 11 bases. Trimming cost V 5 bases and J 7 bases; bases outside gene matches: 7. This CDR3 is built from 15 residues. Germline loops: CDR1 SGHVS, CDR2 FQNEAQ. CDR3 coding DNA: TGTGCCAGCAGCCCCGGGACAGGGGGGGGGAATGAGCAGTTCTTC. Translation gives CASSPGTGGGNEQFF.

Worth noting for this clonotype: Being one base from a much bigger clone, this may be a read error. V gene TRBV3-1 combines with J gene TRBJ1-2; no definite D call. From germline, CDR1 is LGHDT and CDR2 YNNKEL (reference sequence). The CDR3 has 12 residues. CDR3 protein: CASGQDRGGYTF. The CDR3 DNA is TGTGCCAGCGGCCAAGATCGAGGTGGCTACACCTTC.

This clonotype has at least ten counts. The chain uses TRBV15 and TRBJ1-2, with D tentatively TRBD1 (6 bases). The CDR3 runs 14 residues. Between the trimmed V and J ends, which lost 4 bases and 0 bases, there was a span of 9 bases. Germline loops: CDR1 LNHNV, CDR2 YYDKDF (reference sequence). In DNA form, the CDR3 reads TGTGCCACCAGCACCAGGGGCCCTAACTATGGCTACACCTTC. Translation gives CATSTRGPNYGYTF.

This clonotype appeared many times. V gene TRBV5-1 combines with J gene TRBJ2-1, with TRBD1 matching over 7 bases. Germline loops: CDR1 SGHRS, CDR2 YFSETQ. The J segment lost 8 bases and the V segment lost 4 bases, leaving 3 bases of the junction unmatched. This CDR3 is built from 12 residues. In DNA form, the CDR3 reads TGCGCCAGCAGCAAAACAGGGGATGAGCAGTTCTTC. It codes for CASSKTGDEQFF.

In this sample, this clonotype turned up many times. The chain uses TRBV20-1 and TRBJ2-2, with D perhaps being TRBD1 or TRBD2 (5 bases each). The CDR3 loop spans 18 amino acids. Germline CDR1 reads DFQATT; CDR2 reads SNEGSKA (reference sequence). V was shortened by 3 bases and J by 0 bases, with 20 bases between the two germline ends. CDR3 sequence reads: CSARSFVGRASNTGELFF. CDR3 sequence (DNA): TGCAGTGCTAGGTCGTTCGTGGGGCGGGCTTCGAACACCGGGGAGCTGTTTTTT.

This clonotype was counted many times. This chain joins TRBV15 and TRBJ1-1; D unresolved. In germline, CDR1 is LNHNV, CDR2 YYDKDF (reference sequence). Between the trimmed V and J ends, which lost 3 bases and 1 base, there was a span of 12 bases. The CDR3 is 15 amino acids. CDR3 nucleotide sequence: TGTGCCACCAGCAGGGACCAGGAGAAGAACACTGAAGCTTTCTTT. This codes for CATSRDQEKNTEAFF. The full variable domain, rest sourced from reference TRBV15 and TRBJ1-1, is DAMVIQNPRYQVTQFGKPVTLSCSQTLNHNVMYWYQQKSSQAPKLLFHYYDKDFNNEADTPDNFQSRRPNTSFCFLDIRSPGLGDTAMYLCATSRDQEKNTEAFFGQGTRLTVV.

At least ten counts were recorded for this clonotype. This sequence joins TRBV12-3 or TRBV12-4 and TRBJ2-1; D is undetermined. Trimming left V 5 bases short and J 12 bases short, with 11 bases between. The CDR3 sequence is 11 residues long. The CDR3 spells CASSVSLGQFF. Written as DNA, the CDR3 is TGTGCCAGCAGTGTTAGTTTAGGGCAGTTCTTC.

The sample holds many counts of this clonotype. The V and J genes are TRBV27 and TRBJ2-5; 8 positions match TRBD1. J lost 6 bases, V lost 3 bases, and 3 bases had no gene match. This CDR3 is 13 amino acids long. Germline lookup yields CDR1 MNHEY and CDR2 SMNVEV (reference sequence). Here the CDR3 DNA reads TGTGCCAGCAGTTTCGACAGGGGAAAGACCCAGTACTTC. This gives the protein CASSFDRGKTQYF.

At least ten counts were recorded for this clonotype. This chain uses TRBV18 with TRBJ2-1, with a tentative D call TRBD2 (6 bases). CDR3 length: 13 residues. Germline CDR1 KGHSH, CDR2 LQKENI. Trimming took 3 bases from V and 3 from J, leaving 6 bases between them. The CDR3 region is CASSPGGYNEQFF. CDR3 coding DNA: TGTGCCAGCTCACCGGGGGGCTACAATGAGCAGTTCTTC.

The table lists this clonotype with many counts. V gene TRBV5-4 combines with J gene TRBJ2-5; a weak D match, TRBD2 (5 bases). CDR3 length: 13 amino acids. V lost 4 bases to trimming and J lost 2 bases, with 9 bases between them. Germline CDR1 and CDR2: SGHNT and YYREEE (reference sequence). CDR3 bases: TGTGCCAGCAGCATTCCGGGACAAGAGACCCAGTACTTC. It codes for CASSIPGQETQYF.

V and J are TRBV6-1 and TRBJ2-7, with TRBD2 identical over 7 bases. V was pared by 6 bases and J by 0 bases, with 2 bases of the junction left unmatched. This CDR3 spans 13 amino acids. Per the germline V gene, CDR1 is MNHNS and CDR2 is SASEGT. This chain's CDR3 is CASSWDYSYEQYF. For the CDR3, the DNA is TGTGCCAGCAGCTGGGACTACTCCTACGAGCAGTACTTC.

This clonotype was observed many times. The chain links TRBV28 to TRBJ1-1, with 8 bases matching TRBD1. Germline lookup yields CDR1 MDHEN and CDR2 SYDVKM. This CDR3 has 14 amino acids. The V gene end was trimmed by 5 bases and the J gene end by 4 bases; junction bases not matched to a gene: 6. CDR3 DNA: TGTGCCAGCAGTCCCGACAGGGGAGGCACTGAAGCTTTCTTT. It encodes CASSPDRGGTEAFF.

The V gene is TRBV7-2, the J gene TRBJ2-4; the match to TRBD2 covers 8 bases. The J segment lost 1 base and the V segment lost 6 bases, leaving 2 bases of the junction unmatched. The CDR3 has 14 amino acids. The V gene's germline CDR1 is SGHTA and CDR2 FQGNSA. The CDR3 DNA reads as TGTGCCAGCAGACGCGGGGGGGCCAAAAACATTCAGTACTTC. It encodes CASRRGGAKNIQYF.

This clonotype appeared many times. One end of the junction fails to match germline, which may point to a read error. The V call is TRBV20-1, the J call TRBJ2-5, with 10 positions matching TRBD2. This CDR3 is built from 14 residues. Germline lookup yields CDR1 DFQATT and CDR2 SNEGSKA (reference sequence). The CDR3 spells CSAREDSGGKILHF. The CDR3 DNA reads as TGCAGTGCTAGAGAAGATAGCGGGGGGAAAATTCTGCACTTC.

This clonotype was observed many times. This chain links TRBV6-1 with TRBJ1-1; TRBD1 might be the D (6 bases). The length of the CDR3 is 13 residues. Germline lookup yields CDR1 MNHNS and CDR2 SASEGT. Trimming shortened V by 7 bases and J by 0 bases, and 9 bases separated the two germline ends. The CDR3 DNA reads as TGTGCCAGCATTGGACAGTTGAACACTGAAGCTTTCTTT. Translated, it gives CASIGQLNTEAFF.

In its sample, this clonotype was seen many times. The V call is TRBV5-8, the J call TRBJ2-3, with 8 bases fitting TRBD2. The CDR3 is made up of 16 amino acids. V was clipped by 2 bases and J by 6 bases; unmatched bases: 11. Germline CDR1 SGHTS, CDR2 YDEGEE. CDR3 nucleotide sequence: TGTGCCAGCAGCTTCGGCCTAGCGGGCCGGGGCGATACGCAGTATTTT. It codes for CASSFGLAGRGDTQYF.

The gene calls are TRBV19 and TRBJ2-2; 10 bases match TRBD2. The CDR3 runs to 15 residues. The J segment lost 1 base and the V segment lost 7 bases, leaving 3 bases of the junction unmatched. Per germline, CDR1 LNHDA and CDR2 SQIVND (reference sequence). CDR3 sequence reads: CASTLAGMNTGELFF. The CDR3 region has the DNA TGTGCCAGTACACTAGCGGGGATGAACACCGGGGAGCTGTTTTTT. Full variable domain (remainder filled in from reference TRBV19 and TRBJ2-2): DGGITQSPKYLFRKEGQNVTLSCEQNLNHDAMYWYRQDPGQGLRLIYYSQIVNDFQKGDIAEGYSVSREKKESFPLTVTSAQKNPTAFYLCASTLAGMNTGELFFGEGSRLTVL.

This clonotype was seen repeatedly, ten times or more. The CDR3 nucleotides read TGTGCCAGCAGTTACGGACGACAGTCCTCTGGAAACACCATATATTTT. Translation: CASSYGRQSSGNTIYF. V gene TRBV6-6 combines with J gene TRBJ1-3, with D possibly being TRBD1 (5 bases). V lost 2 bases to trimming and J lost 0 bases, with 11 bases between them. From germline, CDR1 is MNHNY and CDR2 SVGAGI (reference sequence). The CDR3 is 16 amino acids.

This clonotype was detected many times. The V call is TRBV6-2 or TRBV6-3, the J call TRBJ2-7, with D maybe TRBD2 (6 bases). This CDR3 has 13 residues. Germline V gene data show CDR1 as MNHEY and CDR2 as SVGEGT. V was trimmed by 8 bases and J by 1 base, leaving 12 bases between them. The CDR3 sequence is CASRDSLSYEQYF. CDR3 coding DNA: TGTGCCAGCCGGGACTCCCTTTCCTACGAGCAGTACTTC.

This clonotype occurred many times. The chain uses TRBV7-9 and TRBJ2-7; maybe TRBD2 (6 bases). V lost 7 bases to trimming and J lost 0 bases, with 16 bases between them. Germline V lookup: CDR1 SEHNR, CDR2 FQNEAQ (reference sequence). The CDR3 runs to 15 residues. The CDR3, as DNA: TGTGCCAGCACCCCCTTGGAGCGGGCCTCCTACGAGCAGTACTTC. It translates to CASTPLERASYEQYF.